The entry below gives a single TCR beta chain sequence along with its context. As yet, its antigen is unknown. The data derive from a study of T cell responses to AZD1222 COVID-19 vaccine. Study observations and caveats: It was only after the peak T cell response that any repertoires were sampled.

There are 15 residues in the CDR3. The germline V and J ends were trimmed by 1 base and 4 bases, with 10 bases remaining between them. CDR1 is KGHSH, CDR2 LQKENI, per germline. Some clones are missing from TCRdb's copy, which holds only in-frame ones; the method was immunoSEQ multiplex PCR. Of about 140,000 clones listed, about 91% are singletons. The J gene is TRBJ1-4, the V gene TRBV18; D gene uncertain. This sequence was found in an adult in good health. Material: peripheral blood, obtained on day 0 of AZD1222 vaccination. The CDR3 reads CASSPRAALNEKLFF. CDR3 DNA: TGTGCCAGCTCACCACGGGCAGCCCTTAATGAAAAACTGTTTTTT. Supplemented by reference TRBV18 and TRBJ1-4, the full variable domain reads NAGVMQNPRHLVRRRGQEARLRCSPMKGHSHVYWYRQLPEEGLKFMVYLQKENIIDESGMPKERFSAEFPKEGPSILRIQQVVRGDSAAYFCASSPRAALNEKLFFGSGTQLSVL.